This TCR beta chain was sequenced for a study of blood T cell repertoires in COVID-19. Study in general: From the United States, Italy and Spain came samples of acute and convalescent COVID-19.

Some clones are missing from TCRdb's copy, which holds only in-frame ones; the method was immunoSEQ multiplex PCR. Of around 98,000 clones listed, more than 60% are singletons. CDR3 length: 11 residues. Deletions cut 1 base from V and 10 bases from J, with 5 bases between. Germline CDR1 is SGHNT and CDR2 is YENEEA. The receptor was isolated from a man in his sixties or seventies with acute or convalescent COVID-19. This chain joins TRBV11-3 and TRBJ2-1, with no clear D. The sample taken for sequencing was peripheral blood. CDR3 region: CASSLGPEQFF. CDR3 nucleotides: TGTGCCAGCAGCTTAGGGCCAGAGCAGTTCTTC.